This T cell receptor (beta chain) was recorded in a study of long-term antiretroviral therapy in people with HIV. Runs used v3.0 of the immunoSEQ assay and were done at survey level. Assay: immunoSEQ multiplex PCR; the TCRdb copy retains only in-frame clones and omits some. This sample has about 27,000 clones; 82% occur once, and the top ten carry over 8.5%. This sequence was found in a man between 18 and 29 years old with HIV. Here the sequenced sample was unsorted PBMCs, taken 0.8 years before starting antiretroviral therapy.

This CDR3 reads CAISGPRREQYF. The CDR3 region has the DNA TGCGCCATTTCAGGTCCAAGGCGGGAGCAGTACTTC. The chain recombines TRBV5-1 with TRBJ2-7; D is unclear. The CDR3 covers 12 residues. Germline V lookup: CDR1 SGHRS, CDR2 YFSETQ. Trimming shortened V by 9 bases and J by 7 bases, and 17 bases separated the two germline ends.